This T cell receptor (beta chain) was captured by sequencing in a study of shared T cell receptors in the human thymus. The table came from immunoSEQ multiplex PCR; TCRdb's copy has only in-frame clones and leaves some out. The sample yields around 340,000 clones, 85% to 95% seen once. This CDR3 has 14 residues. The germline CDR1 and CDR2 sequences are SGHAT and FQNNGV. Trimming removed 2 bases from V and 3 bases from J, with 11 bases in between. This TCR was recovered from a human donor. The sequenced sample was thymocytes. The rearrangement uses TRBV11-2 and TRBJ2-7; TRBD1 or TRBD2 may be the D gene (5 bases each). Written as DNA, the CDR3 is TGTGCCAGCAGCTTAAGTGGGACCTTCTACGAGCAGTACTTC. This sequence encodes CASSLSGTFYEQYF. The complete variable domain, with remaining parts taken from reference TRBV11-2 and TRBJ2-7, reads EAGVAQSPRYKIIEKRQSVAFWCNPISGHATLYWYQQILGQGPKLLIQFQNNGVVDDSQLPKDRFSAERLKGVDSTLKIQPAKLEDSAVYLCASSLSGTFYEQYFGPGTRLTVT.